One and the same sample provided the 17 T cell receptor beta chains below, sequenced in a study of molecular identifiers for immune sequencing clone quantification. TCRdb called the PCR reads again in MiXCR, with one record for every CDR3 protein. The sample lists tens of thousands of distinct CDR3 sequences; around 33% were seen once. Material: naive CD8+ T cells from blood, with Jurkat cell RNA spiked in. Stated subset: FACS-sorted CD8+CD4-CCR7+CD45RA+ naive T cells. These receptors were obtained from a human donor in good health. Some libraries in this study had Jurkat cell RNA spiked in.

This clonotype was picked up many times. The rearrangement joins TRBV5-1 to TRBJ2-2, with D perhaps assigned TRBD1 or TRBD2 (5 bases each). The CDR3 loop spans 16 amino acids. V was shortened by 0 bases and J by 6 bases, with 15 bases between the two germline ends. CDR1 SGHRS and CDR2 YFSETQ come from the germline V gene. CDR3 sequence: CASSLAGQSDAGELFF. DNA for the CDR3: TGCGCCAGCAGCTTGGCGGGGCAGTCGGATGCCGGGGAGCTGTTTTTT.

This clonotype showed up many times. V usage is TRBV6-5 and J usage is TRBJ2-1; D ambiguous. There are 15 residues in the CDR3. Trimming took off 2 bases at V and 2 bases at J, with 10 bases between the two ends. Per the germline V gene, CDR1 is MNHEY and CDR2 is SVGAGI. The CDR3 sequence is CASSYDAPTYNEQFF. The CDR3 DNA follows: TGTGCCAGCAGTTACGACGCGCCGACCTACAATGAGCAGTTCTTC.

This clonotype occurred a few times. DNA for the CDR3: TGTGCCAGCAGTTTTGTAGCGGGAGGCGACGGCGAGCAGTACTTC. This translates into CASSFVAGGDGEQYF. This sequence joins TRBV6-5 and TRBJ2-7; TRBD2 agrees at 10 bases. This CDR3 region has 15 residues. The V and J ends lost 4 bases and 6 bases, in that order; junction bases with no gene match: 9. CDR1 and CDR2 (germline): MNHEY, SVGAGI.

This clonotype was recorded a few times. V and J are TRBV28 and TRBJ2-7; TRBD1 matches 7 bases. Germline CDR1 and CDR2: MDHEN and SYDVKM. The J segment lost 2 bases and the V segment lost 5 bases, leaving 6 bases of the junction unmatched. CDR3 length: 14 amino acids. In nucleotides, the CDR3 is TGTGCCAGCAGTCCCCCGCAGGGGGCCTACGAGCAGTACTTC. Amino acid sequence: CASSPPQGAYEQYF.

Concerning this clonotype itself: Its ends do not fully match the called genes, so a read error is possible. V gene TRBV11-3 combines with J gene TRBJ2-1; 12 positions match TRBD2. CDR3 size: 15 residues. The V gene's germline CDR1 is SGHNT and CDR2 YENEEA. The CDR3 spells CASSLGLAGGPEQIF. CDR3 coding DNA: TGTGCCAGCAGCTTGGGCCTAGCGGGAGGGCCTGAGCAGATCTTC.

The gene calls are TRBV2 and TRBJ1-6; 7 nucleotides line up with TRBD1. J gave up 8 bases and V 7 bases, and 14 bases lay outside the gene matches. The CDR3 has 16 amino acids. Germline CDR1 reads SNHLY; CDR2 reads FYNNEI. As DNA, the CDR3 is TGTGCCAGCAACTTCGACAGGGCGGCCGGCGATTCACCCCTCCACTTT. Protein sequence: CASNFDRAAGDSPLHF.

This clonotype has just a few counts. The chain is built from TRBV6-5 and TRBJ1-4; D unresolved. V was cut by 7 bases and J by 3 bases, with 12 bases left in between. The germline CDR1 and CDR2 sequences are MNHEY and SVGAGI. The CDR3 length is 14 residues. The CDR3 reads CASKGFRPNEKLFF. The CDR3 DNA reads TGTGCCAGCAAGGGTTTCCGGCCTAATGAAAAACTGTTTTTT.

This clonotype was seen a handful of times. The rearrangement uses TRBV28 and TRBJ1-5, with no clear D. The CDR3 is 13 amino acids. Germline V gives CDR1 MDHEN, CDR2 SYDVKM. Trimming removed 5 bases at V and 6 bases at J, with 11 bases between. The CDR3 spells CASSLPVGQPQHF. The CDR3 DNA reads TGTGCCAGCAGTCTCCCCGTGGGTCAGCCCCAGCATTTT. The entire variable domain, with the rest obtained from reference TRBV28 and TRBJ1-5, is as follows: DVKVTQSSRYLVKRTGEKVFLECVQDMDHENMFWYRQDPGLGLRLIYFSYDVKMKEKGDIPEGYSVSREKKERFSLILESASTNQTSMYLCASSLPVGQPQHFGDGTRLSIL.

As concerns this clonotype: A much larger clone lies one base from this, so it may be a read error. No conserved phenylalanine or tryptophan is present at the end of the CDR3, so a read error is the likely explanation. The rearrangement joins TRBV6-6 to TRBJ1-1; 8 nucleotides line up with TRBD1. Germline CDR1 is MNHNY and CDR2 is SVGAGI (reference sequence). The CDR3 is made up of 13 amino acids. V gave up 5 bases and J gave up 4 bases; unmatched junction bases: 3. The CDR3 loop is CASSGTGGTEAFI. CDR3 DNA sequence: TGTGCCAGCAGTGGCACAGGGGGCACTGAAGCTTTCATT.

The rearrangement links TRBV11-1 to TRBJ2-5, with TRBD2 matching over 15 bases. V gave up 3 bases and J gave up 2 bases; unmatched junction bases: 7. The CDR3 covers 18 residues. Germline CDR1 reads SGHAT; CDR2 reads FQDESV (reference sequence). CDR3 nucleotides: TGTGCCAGCAGCTTTCATCCGGGACTAGCGGGAGGTCAAGAGACCCAGTACTTC. It codes for CASSFHPGLAGGQETQYF.

This clonotype was observed at least ten times. V usage is TRBV7-2 and J usage is TRBJ2-1; 8 positions match TRBD1. J lost 10 bases, V lost 4 bases, and 6 bases had no gene match. The CDR3 length is 13 residues. Germline CDR1 is SGHTA and CDR2 is FQGNSA. The CDR3 DNA is TGTGCCAGCAGCTCCTCCGGGACAGGAGAGCAGTTCTTC. As protein: CASSSSGTGEQFF.

The chain combines TRBV28 with TRBJ2-3; TRBD2 agrees at 11 bases. This CDR3 spans 16 amino acids. The germline V gene has CDR1 MDHEN and CDR2 SYDVKM. Trimming took 6 bases from V and 4 from J; bases not matched to a gene: 9. CDR3 DNA sequence: TGTGCCAGCAGACTTTATAGCGGGAGGGCCCCAGATACGCAGTATTTT. This sequence encodes CASRLYSGRAPDTQYF.

The DNA of the CDR3 is TGCAGTGCTACGTCAGGGGAAGAGGCCAAAAGCAATCAGTACTTC. As protein: CSATSGEEAKSNQYF. V is TRBV20-1 and J is TRBJ2-4; a weak D match, TRBD1 (6 bases). Trimming cost V 4 bases and J 12 bases, with 25 bases left between them. This CDR3 is built from 15 residues. The V gene's germline CDR1 is DFQATT and CDR2 SNEGSKA (reference sequence).

This clonotype was detected a few times. V and J are TRBV7-8 and TRBJ1-5; TRBD1 might be the D (6 bases). Germline V gene sequence: CDR1 SGHVS, CDR2 FQNEAQ. V dropped 5 bases and J dropped 0 bases, with 23 bases sitting between them. The CDR3 spans 19 residues. CDR3 amino acids: CASSPRPQGPINSNQPQHF. As DNA, the CDR3 is TGTGCCAGCAGCCCGAGGCCTCAGGGGCCAATCAATAGCAATCAGCCCCAGCATTTT.

The chain combines TRBV20-1 with TRBJ2-3; no reliable D call. CDR1 is DFQATT, CDR2 SNEGSKA, per germline (reference sequence). The V and J ends lost 3 bases and 2 bases respectively, with 6 bases between them. The CDR3 contains 12 residues. CDR3 region: CSASKDTDTQYF. CDR3 DNA: TGCAGTGCTAGCAAGGACACAGATACGCAGTATTTT.

This clonotype was picked up many times. The rearrangement uses TRBV7-2 and TRBJ2-3; D remains ambiguous. Germline CDR1 and CDR2: SGHTA and FQGNSA. The CDR3 is 16 amino acids. Trimming took off 1 base at V and 0 bases at J, with 11 bases between the two ends. In nucleotides, the CDR3 is TGTGCCAGCAGCTTAGGGACGCGACCTAGCACAGATACGCAGTATTTT. This sequence encodes CASSLGTRPSTDTQYF. Full variable domain (remainder filled in from reference TRBV7-2 and TRBJ2-3): GAGVSQSPSNKVTEKGKDVELRCDPISGHTALYWYRQSLGQGLEFLIYFQGNSAPDKSGLPSDRFSAERTGGSVSTLTIQRTQQEDSAVYLCASSLGTRPSTDTQYFGPGTRLTVL.

The chain carries TRBV5-1 and TRBJ2-1; TRBD2 agrees at 9 bases. Germline V gene data show CDR1 as SGHRS and CDR2 as YFSETQ. CDR3 length: 17 residues. V lost 6 bases, J lost 11 bases, and 21 bases stayed unmatched. The CDR3, as DNA: TGCGCCAGCACCACCAAGGGGGAGGGTTGGACTAGCGATAAGCAGTTCTTC. Its translation: CASTTKGEGWTSDKQFF. The entire variable domain, with the rest obtained from reference TRBV5-1 and TRBJ2-1, is as follows: KAGVTQTPRYLIKTRGQQVTLSCSPISGHRSVSWYQQTPGQGLQFLFEYFSETQRNKGNFPGRFSGRQFSNSRSEMNVSTLELGDSALYLCASTTKGEGWTSDKQFFGPGTRLTVL.